The rows below give T cell receptor beta chains drawn from one sample of a study of EBV T-cell therapy then PD-1 blockade in nasopharyngeal carcinoma. Using immunoSEQ multiplex PCR, the repertoire was profiled, and TCRdb retains in-frame clones only, with some absent. In the table there are about 14,000 clones, less than 90% of which are singletons. These TCRs are of unknown antigen specificity. The specimen comprised CD8+ T cells from blood, sampled at day 105 from a patient whose treatment included autologous EBV-specific T cells and nivolumab. The origin of the receptors is a man aged 35 to 55 with nasopharyngeal carcinoma. Both conserved end residues are part of each CDR3. Fields, in order: J gene, D gene, V gene, CDR3 length, clone size, CDR3 DNA, CDR3 protein. D genes are given only for firm matches. Size tells how often a clone was seen (once, few, many) or the class of an expanded clone, and some rows leave it out.

j_gene: TRBJ2-7
d_gene: -
v_gene: TRBV4-2
len: 18
abundance: -
CDR3nt: TGTGCCAGCAGCCAAGTGGTCTCTAGAGCCGGCGAATCCATCGAGCAGTACTTC
CDR3aa: CASSQVVSRAGESIEQYF

j_gene: TRBJ2-5
d_gene: TRBD1
v_gene: TRBV5-5
len: 15
abundance: -
CDR3nt: TGTGCCAGCAGCCCCGAGGACAGGGACCAAGAGACCCAGTACTTC
CDR3aa: CASSPEDRDQETQYF

j_gene: TRBJ2-3
d_gene: -
v_gene: TRBV7-8
len: 17
abundance: -
CDR3nt: TGTGCCAGCAGCTTAGGTGGATTCGCGGGGTCCCCAGATACGCAGTATTTT
CDR3aa: CASSLGGFAGSPDTQYF

j_gene: TRBJ2-2
d_gene: -
v_gene: TRBV9
len: 13
abundance: once
CDR3nt: TGTGCCAGCAGCGTAGGTAACACCGGGGAGCTGTTTTTT
CDR3aa: CASSVGNTGELFF

j_gene: TRBJ1-5
d_gene: TRBD1
v_gene: TRBV27
len: 15
abundance: -
CDR3nt: TGTGCCAGCAGTTTAGGGAGGTCAGGGGGCCAGCCCCAGCATTTT
CDR3aa: CASSLGRSGGQPQHF

j_gene: TRBJ2-2
d_gene: TRBD2
v_gene: TRBV10-3
len: 15
abundance: -
CDR3nt: TGTGCCATCAGTGACAGCGGGGGGAACACCGGGGAGCTGTTTTTT
CDR3aa: CAISDSGGNTGELFF

j_gene: TRBJ2-7
d_gene: -
v_gene: TRBV28
len: 15
abundance: -
CDR3nt: TGTGCCAGCACCTCTGACCCGGGGTCCTCCTACGAGCAGTACTTC
CDR3aa: CASTSDPGSSYEQYF

j_gene: TRBJ2-7
d_gene: TRBD1
v_gene: TRBV27
len: 15
abundance: -
CDR3nt: TGTGCCAGCAGTTTAACCGGGACAGGGGTTGTAGAGCAGTACTTC
CDR3aa: CASSLTGTGVVEQYF

j_gene: TRBJ2-5
d_gene: -
v_gene: TRBV6-5
len: 15
abundance: -
CDR3nt: TGTGCCAGCAGTCTCCCCTGGACAGTACAAGAGACCCAGTACTTC
CDR3aa: CASSLPWTVQETQYF

j_gene: TRBJ1-6
d_gene: -
v_gene: TRBV25-1
len: 14
abundance: -
CDR3nt: TGTGCCAGCAGTGAAGGGGGCGATAATTCACCCCTCCACTTT
CDR3aa: CASSEGGDNSPLHF

j_gene: TRBJ2-7
d_gene: TRBD1
v_gene: TRBV9
len: 14
abundance: -
CDR3nt: TGTGCCAGCAGCCTTGGACAGGCCGCCTACGAGCAGTACTTC
CDR3aa: CASSLGQAAYEQYF

j_gene: TRBJ2-7
d_gene: -
v_gene: TRBV29-1
len: 13
abundance: -
CDR3nt: TGCAGCATTGCGGACGGACGTCCCTACGAGCAGTACTTC
CDR3aa: CSIADGRPYEQYF

j_gene: TRBJ2-5
d_gene: -
v_gene: TRBV10-3
len: 12
abundance: -
CDR3nt: TGTGCCATCAGGGACAGACAAGAGACCCAGTACTTC
CDR3aa: CAIRDRQETQYF

j_gene: TRBJ2-7
d_gene: TRBD1
v_gene: TRBV7-9
len: 14
abundance: -
CDR3nt: TGTGCCAGCGCCCCCCGGACAGGGGGCTACGAGCAGTACTTC
CDR3aa: CASAPRTGGYEQYF

j_gene: TRBJ1-2
d_gene: -
v_gene: TRBV30
len: 13
abundance: few
CDR3nt: TGTGCCTGGAGTGTAGGAGGGCTGAATGGCTACACCTTC
CDR3aa: CAWSVGGLNGYTF

j_gene: TRBJ2-5
d_gene: -
v_gene: TRBV9
len: 11
abundance: -
CDR3nt: TGTGCCAGCAGCGTAGCAGAGACCCAGTACTTC
CDR3aa: CASSVAETQYF

j_gene: TRBJ1-4
d_gene: -
v_gene: TRBV25-1
len: 12
abundance: -
CDR3nt: TGTGCCAGCAGTCCGGACAATGAAAAACTGTTTTTT
CDR3aa: CASSPDNEKLFF

j_gene: TRBJ2-5
d_gene: TRBD2
v_gene: TRBV18
len: 16
abundance: once
CDR3nt: TGTGCCAGCTCACCACCCCCTCGGGACTATCTAGAGACCCAGTACTTC
CDR3aa: CASSPPPRDYLETQYF

j_gene: TRBJ2-7
d_gene: -
v_gene: TRBV27
len: 14
abundance: -
CDR3nt: TGTGCCAGCAGTTTCGCGGGGGACAACTACGAGCAGTACTTC
CDR3aa: CASSFAGDNYEQYF

j_gene: TRBJ2-7
d_gene: -
v_gene: TRBV4-3
len: 13
abundance: -
CDR3nt: TGCGCCAGCAGCCAAGACCTCGGGTACGAGCAGTACTTC
CDR3aa: CASSQDLGYEQYF

j_gene: TRBJ2-7
d_gene: TRBD2
v_gene: TRBV4-3
len: 14
abundance: -
CDR3nt: TGCGCCAGCAGCCCTAGCGGGGGGGGCGACGAGCAGTACTTC
CDR3aa: CASSPSGGGDEQYF

j_gene: TRBJ2-7
d_gene: -
v_gene: TRBV27
len: 14
abundance: -
CDR3nt: TGTGCCAGCAGTTTAGGGCAGAGCTCCTACGAGCAGTACTTC
CDR3aa: CASSLGQSSYEQYF

j_gene: TRBJ2-3
d_gene: -
v_gene: TRBV6-2/TRBV6-3
len: 12
abundance: -
CDR3nt: TGTGCCAGCAGTTTGGCCACAGATACGCAGTATTTT
CDR3aa: CASSLATDTQYF

j_gene: TRBJ1-2
d_gene: TRBD1
v_gene: TRBV4-3
len: 15
abundance: -
CDR3nt: TGCGCCAGCAGCCAGGGATTGACAGGGTTCGGTGGCTACACCTTC
CDR3aa: CASSQGLTGFGGYTF

j_gene: TRBJ2-3
d_gene: TRBD1
v_gene: TRBV12-3/TRBV12-4
len: 13
abundance: -
CDR3nt: TGTGCCAGCAGTCCGACAGGGGAGGATACGCAGTATTTT
CDR3aa: CASSPTGEDTQYF

j_gene: TRBJ2-3
d_gene: -
v_gene: TRBV9
len: 11
abundance: -
CDR3nt: TGTGCCAGCGGGGGGTTAGATACGCAGTATTTT
CDR3aa: CASGGLDTQYF

j_gene: TRBJ2-1
d_gene: -
v_gene: TRBV6-6
len: 13
abundance: -
CDR3nt: TGTGCCAGCAGTTACATTGATCGGAATGAGCAGTTCTTC
CDR3aa: CASSYIDRNEQFF

j_gene: TRBJ2-5
d_gene: TRBD2
v_gene: TRBV19
len: 15
abundance: -
CDR3nt: TGTGCCAGTAAATCCCTAGCGGGGGATTGGGAGACCCAGTACTTC
CDR3aa: CASKSLAGDWETQYF

j_gene: TRBJ1-6
d_gene: TRBD1
v_gene: TRBV6-4
len: 15
abundance: few
CDR3nt: TGTGCCAGCAGTGACTCGACAGGGGGGAATTCACCCCTCCACTTT
CDR3aa: CASSDSTGGNSPLHF

j_gene: TRBJ2-7
d_gene: -
v_gene: TRBV7-6
len: 15
abundance: -
CDR3nt: TGTGCCAGCAGCTTAGCGTCCAGGGGTAGCTACGAGCAGTACTTC
CDR3aa: CASSLASRGSYEQYF

j_gene: TRBJ2-1
d_gene: TRBD2
v_gene: TRBV7-2
len: 15
abundance: -
CDR3nt: TGTGCCAGCAGCCTCGATAGCGGGGGGGGCAATGAGCAGTTCTTC
CDR3aa: CASSLDSGGGNEQFF

j_gene: TRBJ2-5
d_gene: -
v_gene: TRBV9
len: 11
abundance: -
CDR3nt: TGTGCCAGCAGCGCTGGGGAGACCCAGTACTTC
CDR3aa: CASSAGETQYF

j_gene: TRBJ2-7
d_gene: -
v_gene: TRBV6-5
len: 14
abundance: hyperexpanded
CDR3nt: TGTGCCAGCAGTCCCGGGACACCACGAGACGAGCAGTACTTC
CDR3aa: CASSPGTPRDEQYF

j_gene: TRBJ1-1
d_gene: -
v_gene: TRBV3-1/TRBV3-2
len: 14
abundance: -
CDR3nt: TGTGCCAGCAGCCGAAGGTGGGATAACACTGAAGCTTTCTTT
CDR3aa: CASSRRWDNTEAFF

j_gene: TRBJ1-1
d_gene: -
v_gene: TRBV4-1
len: 13
abundance: once
CDR3nt: TGCGCCAGCAGCCAAGATATCAGTGCTGAAGCTTTCTTT
CDR3aa: CASSQDISAEAFF

j_gene: TRBJ1-4
d_gene: -
v_gene: TRBV4-3
len: 11
abundance: once
CDR3nt: TGCGCCAGCAGCCAAGATAGAAAACTGTTTTTT
CDR3aa: CASSQDRKLFF

j_gene: TRBJ1-6
d_gene: -
v_gene: TRBV28
len: 16
abundance: -
CDR3nt: TGTGCCAGCACCTCATATCAGGGCTCCTATAATTCACCCCTCCACTTT
CDR3aa: CASTSYQGSYNSPLHF

j_gene: TRBJ2-7
d_gene: -
v_gene: TRBV6-5
len: 14
abundance: -
CDR3nt: TGTGCCAGCAGTTACTCCCTTGGCTCCTACGAGCAGTACTTC
CDR3aa: CASSYSLGSYEQYF

j_gene: TRBJ2-1
d_gene: -
v_gene: TRBV5-4
len: 12
abundance: -
CDR3nt: TGTGCCAGCAGCTTTGGGGGCGGTGAGCAGTTCTTC
CDR3aa: CASSFGGGEQFF

j_gene: TRBJ2-7
d_gene: TRBD1
v_gene: TRBV5-6
len: 15
abundance: -
CDR3nt: TGTGCCAGCAGCTCACGTCCCGGGACAGGGATCGAGCAGTACTTC
CDR3aa: CASSSRPGTGIEQYF

j_gene: TRBJ2-1
d_gene: -
v_gene: TRBV27
len: 14
abundance: few
CDR3nt: TGTGCCAGCAGGATAGGATACCCAGGGAATGAGCAGTTCTTC
CDR3aa: CASRIGYPGNEQFF

j_gene: TRBJ1-1
d_gene: -
v_gene: TRBV6-5
len: 14
abundance: -
CDR3nt: TGTGCCAGCAGTTACGGGGCTCCGAACACTGAAGCTTTCTTT
CDR3aa: CASSYGAPNTEAFF

j_gene: TRBJ2-7
d_gene: TRBD1
v_gene: TRBV5-1
len: 14
abundance: -
CDR3nt: TGCGCCAGCAGAGAACAGGGGCGATTAAGAGAGCAGTACTTC
CDR3aa: CASREQGRLREQYF

j_gene: TRBJ2-2
d_gene: -
v_gene: TRBV6-2/TRBV6-3
len: 14
abundance: -
CDR3nt: TGTGCCAGCAGCTCCACAGAGCCCACCGGGGAGCTGTTTTTT
CDR3aa: CASSSTEPTGELFF

j_gene: TRBJ2-3
d_gene: TRBD1
v_gene: TRBV7-8
len: 14
abundance: -
CDR3nt: TGTGCCAGCAGCCACGGCAGGGGGTGGGATACGCAGTATTTT
CDR3aa: CASSHGRGWDTQYF

j_gene: TRBJ2-5
d_gene: -
v_gene: TRBV29-1
len: 18
abundance: -
CDR3nt: TGCAGCGTTGTAGGGGGGGGGCACTTCCCCCCACCCAAAGAGACCCAGTACTTC
CDR3aa: CSVVGGGHFPPPKETQYF

j_gene: TRBJ1-1
d_gene: -
v_gene: TRBV7-3
len: 13
abundance: -
CDR3nt: TGTGCCAGCAGCTTAAGAGGGAGCACTGAAGCTTTCTTT
CDR3aa: CASSLRGSTEAFF

j_gene: TRBJ1-5
d_gene: -
v_gene: TRBV4-1
len: 13
abundance: -
CDR3nt: TGCGCCAGCAGCCCCGGGCCTTCGCCGCCCCAGCATTTT
CDR3aa: CASSPGPSPPQHF

j_gene: TRBJ2-6
d_gene: -
v_gene: TRBV7-2
len: 17
abundance: once
CDR3nt: TGTGCCAGCAGCTTAGCGAACCAAACCCCAGGGGCCAACGTCCTGACTTTC
CDR3aa: CASSLANQTPGANVLTF

j_gene: TRBJ1-6
d_gene: TRBD1
v_gene: TRBV5-4
len: 19
abundance: -
CDR3nt: TGTGCCAGCAGCGACCGGGACAGGAGATTTCAAAGGATAATTTCACCCCTCCACTTT
CDR3aa: CASSDRDRRFQRIISPLHF

j_gene: TRBJ2-7
d_gene: -
v_gene: TRBV12-3/TRBV12-4
len: 13
abundance: -
CDR3nt: TGTGCCAGCAGTTTAGCGCTAGGGAACGAGCAGTACTTC
CDR3aa: CASSLALGNEQYF

j_gene: TRBJ1-5
d_gene: -
v_gene: TRBV4-1
len: 15
abundance: few
CDR3nt: TGCGCCAGCAGCCAAGATCGGGGCCTTAATCAGCCCCAGCATTTT
CDR3aa: CASSQDRGLNQPQHF

j_gene: TRBJ1-5
d_gene: -
v_gene: TRBV7-2
len: 13
abundance: -
CDR3nt: TGTGCCAGCAGCTTAATCGGGGGTCAGCCCCAGCATTTT
CDR3aa: CASSLIGGQPQHF

j_gene: TRBJ1-6
d_gene: TRBD1
v_gene: TRBV5-1
len: 15
abundance: -
CDR3nt: TGCGCCAGCTCCGGACAGGGGGCAACGGATTCACCCCTCCACTTT
CDR3aa: CASSGQGATDSPLHF